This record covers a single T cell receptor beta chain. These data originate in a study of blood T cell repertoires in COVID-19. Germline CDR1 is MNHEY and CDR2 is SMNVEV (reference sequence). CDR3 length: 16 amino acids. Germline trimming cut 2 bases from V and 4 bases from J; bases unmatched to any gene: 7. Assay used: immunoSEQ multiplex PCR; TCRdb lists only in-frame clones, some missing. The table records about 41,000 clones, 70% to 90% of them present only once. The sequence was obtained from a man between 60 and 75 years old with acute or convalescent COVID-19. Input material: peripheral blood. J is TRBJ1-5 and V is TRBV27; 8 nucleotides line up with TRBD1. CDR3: CASSLRGTGGNQPQHF. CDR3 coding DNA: TGTGCCAGCAGTTTAAGGGGAACAGGGGGAAATCAGCCCCAGCATTTT.